Described below is a single TCR beta chain sequence and its context. The target antigen is unknown. These data come from a study of beta chain features in type 1 diabetes. All of the isolated RNA was reverse transcribed, so expressed TCRB transcripts were sequenced. Assay: immunoSEQ multiplex PCR; the TCRdb copy retains only in-frame clones and omits some. The repertoire holds more than 150,000 clones, with 9% to 10% as singletons. Trimming left V 0 bases short and J 10 bases short, with 14 bases between. Germline V gives CDR1 SGHTS, CDR2 YDEGEE. The CDR3 runs to 14 residues. Study-level results: Shortening of TCRB CDR3s, moderate but significant, appeared in all four CD4+ subsets of Type 1 diabetes patients.

The sequence derives from a woman in her 30s with type 1 diabetes. The V and J genes are TRBV5-8 and TRBJ2-1, with D uncertain. Sequenced input: central memory CD4+ T cells from blood. The CDR3 DNA reads TGTGCCAGCAGCTTGGCCCTTTACCGCCGGGAGCAGTTCTTC. The encoded protein is CASSLALYRREQFF.